This TCR beta chain was sequenced during a study of blood T cells in healthy people across ages. The second PCR ran about 6 to 12 cycles with a sample-barcoded 5' primer and J-beta primers. Each of the cDNA molecules was tagged by a template-switch adaptor with 12 random nucleotides. Every sample gave at least 2.5 million paired-end reads containing CDR3. MiXCR was run by TCRdb on the 5' RACE reads, yielding one entry per CDR3 protein. The sample has fewer than 2,000,000 distinct CDR3 sequences, around 40% seen once. This CDR3 spans 20 amino acids. Trimming removed 0 bases at V and 2 bases at J, with 20 bases between. Germline values: CDR1 MNHEY, CDR2 SVGEGT.

The chain links TRBV6-2 or TRBV6-3 to TRBJ1-6; TRBD1 is a possible D gene (5 bases). Material for sequencing was blood. The sequence was obtained from a human donor in good health. The CDR3 coding sequence is TGTGCCAGCAGTTACTCAAGATCTGGACAACTCCTTCCCTATAATTCACCCCTCCACTTT. Translation: CASSYSRSGQLLPYNSPLHF.